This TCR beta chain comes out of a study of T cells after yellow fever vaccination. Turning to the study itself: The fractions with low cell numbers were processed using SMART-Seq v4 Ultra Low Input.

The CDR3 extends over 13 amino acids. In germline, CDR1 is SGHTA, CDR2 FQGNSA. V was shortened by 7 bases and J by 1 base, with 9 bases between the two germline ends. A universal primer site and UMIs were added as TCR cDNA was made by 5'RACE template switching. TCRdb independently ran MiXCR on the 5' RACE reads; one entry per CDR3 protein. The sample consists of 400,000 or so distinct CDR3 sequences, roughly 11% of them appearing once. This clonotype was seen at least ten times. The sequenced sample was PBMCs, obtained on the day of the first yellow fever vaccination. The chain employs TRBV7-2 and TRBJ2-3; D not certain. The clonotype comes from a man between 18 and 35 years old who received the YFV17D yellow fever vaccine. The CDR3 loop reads CASTLGRTDTQYF. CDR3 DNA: TGTGCCAGCACCCTAGGGCGCACAGATACGCAGTATTTT.